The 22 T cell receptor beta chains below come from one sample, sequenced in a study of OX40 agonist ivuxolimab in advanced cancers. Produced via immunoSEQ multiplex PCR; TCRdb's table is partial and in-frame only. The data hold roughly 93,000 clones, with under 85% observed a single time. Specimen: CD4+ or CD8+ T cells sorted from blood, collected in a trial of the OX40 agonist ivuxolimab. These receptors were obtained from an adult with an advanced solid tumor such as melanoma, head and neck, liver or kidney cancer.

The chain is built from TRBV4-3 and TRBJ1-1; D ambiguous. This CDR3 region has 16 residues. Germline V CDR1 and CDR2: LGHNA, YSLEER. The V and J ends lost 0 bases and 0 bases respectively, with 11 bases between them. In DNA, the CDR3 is TGCGCCAGCAGCCAAGATCTGGGTGGCCTGAACACTGAAGCTTTCTTT. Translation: CASSQDLGGLNTEAFF.

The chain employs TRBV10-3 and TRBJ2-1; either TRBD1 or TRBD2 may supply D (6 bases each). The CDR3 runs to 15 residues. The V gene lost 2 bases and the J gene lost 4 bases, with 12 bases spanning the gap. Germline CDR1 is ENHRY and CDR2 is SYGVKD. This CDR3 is CAISEEGGSYNEQFF. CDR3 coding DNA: TGTGCCATCAGTGAGGAGGGGGGAAGTTACAATGAGCAGTTCTTC.

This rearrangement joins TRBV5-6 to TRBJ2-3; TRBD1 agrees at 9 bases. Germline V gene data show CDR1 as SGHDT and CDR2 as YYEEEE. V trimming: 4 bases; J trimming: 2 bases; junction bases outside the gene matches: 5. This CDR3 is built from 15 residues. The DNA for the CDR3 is TGTGCCAGCAGCCTAGGACAGGGGACCACAGATACGCAGTATTTT. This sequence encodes CASSLGQGTTDTQYF.

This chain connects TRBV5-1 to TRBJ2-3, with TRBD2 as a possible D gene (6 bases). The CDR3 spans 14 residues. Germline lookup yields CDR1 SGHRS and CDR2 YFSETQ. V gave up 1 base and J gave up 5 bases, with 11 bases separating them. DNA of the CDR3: TGCGCCAGCAGCTTGAGGGCGGGAAGAGATACGCAGTATTTT. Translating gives CASSLRAGRDTQYF.

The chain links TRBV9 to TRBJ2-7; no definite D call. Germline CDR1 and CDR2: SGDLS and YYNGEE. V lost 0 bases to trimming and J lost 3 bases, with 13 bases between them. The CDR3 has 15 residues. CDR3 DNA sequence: TGTGCCAGCAGCGTAGGTGATCAACAATACTACGAGCAGTACTTC. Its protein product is CASSVGDQQYYEQYF.

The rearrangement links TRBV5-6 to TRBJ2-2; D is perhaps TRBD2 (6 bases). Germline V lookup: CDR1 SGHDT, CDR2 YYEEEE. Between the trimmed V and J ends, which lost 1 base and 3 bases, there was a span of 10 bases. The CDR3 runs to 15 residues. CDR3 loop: CASSLPGDYTGELFF. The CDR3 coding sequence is TGTGCCAGCAGCTTGCCCGGGGACTACACCGGGGAGCTGTTTTTT. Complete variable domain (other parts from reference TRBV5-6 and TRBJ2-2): DAGVTQSPTHLIKTRGQQVTLRCSPKSGHDTVSWYQQALGQGPQFIFQYYEEEERQRGNFPDRFSGHQFPNYSSELNVNALLLGDSALYLCASSLPGDYTGELFFGEGSRLTVL.

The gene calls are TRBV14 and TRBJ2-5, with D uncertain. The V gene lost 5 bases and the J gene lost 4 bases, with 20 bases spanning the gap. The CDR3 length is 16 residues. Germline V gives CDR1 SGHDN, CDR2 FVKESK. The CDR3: CASSSGPVHLLETQYF. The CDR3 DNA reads TGTGCCAGCAGCTCCGGACCAGTCCACCTACTAGAGACCCAGTACTTC.

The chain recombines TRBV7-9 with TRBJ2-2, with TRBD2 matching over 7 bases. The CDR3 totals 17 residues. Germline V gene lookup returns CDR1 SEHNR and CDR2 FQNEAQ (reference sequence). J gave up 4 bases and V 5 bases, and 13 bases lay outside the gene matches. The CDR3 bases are TGTGCCAGCAGCCCTTCATGGGGAGGGCTCGGCACCGGGGAGCTGTTTTTT. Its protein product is CASSPSWGGLGTGELFF. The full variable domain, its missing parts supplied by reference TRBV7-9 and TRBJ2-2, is DTGVSQNPRHKITKRGQNVTFRCDPISEHNRLYWYRQTLGQGPEFLTYFQNEAQLEKSRLLSDRFSAERPKGSFSTLEIQRTEQGDSAMYLCASSPSWGGLGTGELFFGEGSRLTVL.

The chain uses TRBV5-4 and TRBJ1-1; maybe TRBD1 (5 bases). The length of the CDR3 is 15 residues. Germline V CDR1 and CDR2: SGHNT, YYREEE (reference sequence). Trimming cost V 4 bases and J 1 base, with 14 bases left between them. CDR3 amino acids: CASSLRGGSNTEAFF. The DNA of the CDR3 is TGTGCCAGCAGCCTCCGGGGGGGGTCGAACACTGAAGCTTTCTTT.

The CDR3 loop is CSASTFEAFF. Here the CDR3 DNA reads TGCAGTGCTAGTACCTTTGAAGCTTTCTTT. The V call is TRBV20-1, the J call TRBJ1-1; D is undetermined. The length of the CDR3 is 10 residues. Germline CDR1 is DFQATT and CDR2 is SNEGSKA (reference sequence). The V gene lost 3 bases and the J gene lost 7 bases, with 6 bases spanning the gap.

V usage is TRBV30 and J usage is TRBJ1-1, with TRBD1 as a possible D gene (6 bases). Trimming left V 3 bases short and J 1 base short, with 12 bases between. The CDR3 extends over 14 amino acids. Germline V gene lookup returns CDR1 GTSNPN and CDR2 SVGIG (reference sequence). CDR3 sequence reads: CAWSTGHPNTEAFF. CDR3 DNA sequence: TGTGCCTGGAGCACGGGACACCCGAACACTGAAGCTTTCTTT.

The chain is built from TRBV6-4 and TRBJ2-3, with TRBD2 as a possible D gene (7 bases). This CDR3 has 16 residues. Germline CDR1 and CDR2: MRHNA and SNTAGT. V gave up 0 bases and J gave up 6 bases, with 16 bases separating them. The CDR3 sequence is CASSDSKGGGLDTQYF. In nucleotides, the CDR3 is TGTGCCAGCAGTGACTCTAAGGGGGGGGGCCTGGATACGCAGTATTTT.

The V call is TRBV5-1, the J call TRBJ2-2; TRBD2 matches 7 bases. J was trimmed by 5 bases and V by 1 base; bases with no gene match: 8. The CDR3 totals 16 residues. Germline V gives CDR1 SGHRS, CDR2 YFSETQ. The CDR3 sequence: CASSLWGGSGTGELFF. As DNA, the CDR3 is TGCGCCAGCAGCTTGTGGGGCGGGAGCGGTACCGGGGAGCTGTTTTTT.

The CDR3 bases are TGTGCCAGCAGTGCCGAATGGAACGAGCAGTTCTTC. Its translation is CASSAEWNEQFF. The V gene is TRBV6-1, the J gene TRBJ2-1, with D hard to call. The CDR3 is 12 amino acids. Trimming pared 4 bases from V and 10 bases from J, leaving 11 bases between. The germline CDR1 and CDR2 sequences are MNHNS and SASEGT.

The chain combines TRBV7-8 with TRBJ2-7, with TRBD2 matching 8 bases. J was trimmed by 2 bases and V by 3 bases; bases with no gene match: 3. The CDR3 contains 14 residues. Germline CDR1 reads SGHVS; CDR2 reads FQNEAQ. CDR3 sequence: CASSLGTSTYEQYF. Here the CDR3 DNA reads TGTGCCAGCAGCTTGGGGACTAGTACCTACGAGCAGTACTTC. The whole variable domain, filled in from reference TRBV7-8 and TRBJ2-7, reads GAGVSQSPRYKVAKRGQDVALRCDPISGHVSLFWYQQALGQGPEFLTYFQNEAQLDKSGLPSDRFFAERPEGSVSTLKIQRTQQEDSAVYLCASSLGTSTYEQYFGPGTRLTVT.

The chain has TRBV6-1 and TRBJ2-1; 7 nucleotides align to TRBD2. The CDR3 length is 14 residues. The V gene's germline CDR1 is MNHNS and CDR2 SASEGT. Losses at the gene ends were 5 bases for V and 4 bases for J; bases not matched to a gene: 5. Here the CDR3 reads CASSITSEYNEQFF. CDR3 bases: TGTGCCAGCAGTATTACTAGCGAATACAATGAGCAGTTCTTC.

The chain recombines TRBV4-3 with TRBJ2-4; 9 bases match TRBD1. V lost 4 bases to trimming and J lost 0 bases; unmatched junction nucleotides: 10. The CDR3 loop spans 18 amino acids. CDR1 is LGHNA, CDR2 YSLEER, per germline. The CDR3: CASSPGQGTVLAKNIQYF. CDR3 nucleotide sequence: TGCGCCAGCAGCCCCGGACAGGGGACCGTATTAGCCAAAAACATTCAGTACTTC.

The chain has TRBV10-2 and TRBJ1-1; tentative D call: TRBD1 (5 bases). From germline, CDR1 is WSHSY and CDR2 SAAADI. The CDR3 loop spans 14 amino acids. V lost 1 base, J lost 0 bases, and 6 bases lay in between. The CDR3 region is CASSEYRLNTEAFF. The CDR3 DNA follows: TGCGCCAGCAGTGAGTACAGGTTGAACACTGAAGCTTTCTTT.

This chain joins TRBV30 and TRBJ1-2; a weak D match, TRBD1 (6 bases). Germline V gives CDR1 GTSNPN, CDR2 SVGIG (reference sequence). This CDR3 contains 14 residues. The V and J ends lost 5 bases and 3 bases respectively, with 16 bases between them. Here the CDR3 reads CAWAFRGGDYGYTF. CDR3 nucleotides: TGTGCCTGGGCTTTCCGCGGGGGCGACTATGGCTACACCTTC.

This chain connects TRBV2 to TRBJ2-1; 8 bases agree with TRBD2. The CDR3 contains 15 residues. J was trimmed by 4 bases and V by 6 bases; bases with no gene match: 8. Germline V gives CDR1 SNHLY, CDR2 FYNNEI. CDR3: CASRSGREVYNEQFF. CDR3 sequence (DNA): TGTGCCAGCAGGTCGGGGCGGGAGGTTTACAATGAGCAGTTCTTC. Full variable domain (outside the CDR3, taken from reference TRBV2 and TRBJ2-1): EPEVTQTPSHQVTQMGQEVILRCVPISNHLYFYWYRQILGQKVEFLVSFYNNEISEKSEIFDDQFSVERPDGSNFTLKIRSTKLEDSAMYFCASRSGREVYNEQFFGPGTRLTVL.

The CDR3 bases are TGCGCCAGCTCTCAGGGATGGTCTGAAGCTTTCTTT. It is translated as CASSQGWSEAFF. This chain joins TRBV10-2 and TRBJ1-1; maybe TRBD1 (5 bases). V lost 8 bases and J lost 6, with 13 bases in between. CDR3 size: 12 residues. The V gene's germline CDR1 is WSHSY and CDR2 SAAADI.

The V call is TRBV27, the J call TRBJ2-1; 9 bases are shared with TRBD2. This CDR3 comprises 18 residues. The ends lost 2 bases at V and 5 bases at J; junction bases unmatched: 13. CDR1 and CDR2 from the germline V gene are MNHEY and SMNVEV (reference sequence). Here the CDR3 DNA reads TGTGCCAGCAGTTTACGTATTCGGGGACTAGCTTCCGACAATGAGCAGTTCTTC. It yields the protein CASSLRIRGLASDNEQFF.